This is a list of T cell receptor beta chains from one sample in a study of CD8 T cells in ankylosing spondylitis. One entry per CDR3 protein results from TCRdb running MiXCR on the 5' RACE reads. The sample consists of some 800,000 distinct CDR3 sequences, over 9.5% of them appearing once. Sequencing input: blood, either unsorted or a sorted T cell fraction (not recorded which). These receptors were taken from a male donor with ankylosing spondylitis. Both conserved end residues are part of each CDR3. Each record gives: clone size, J gene, V gene, D gene, CDR3 protein, CDR3 DNA. D genes are given only for firm matches. Rows may omit the clone size; those that give it use once, few, many or a size class.

>few|TRBJ1-5|TRBV10-3|NA
CAISSGTFNQPQHF
TGTGCCATCAGTTCCGGGACATTTAACCAGCCCCAGCATTTT
>NA|TRBJ2-7|TRBV7-9|NA
CASSPGVLGVNEQYF
TGTGCCAGCAGCCCAGGTGTTTTAGGGGTCAACGAGCAGTACTTC
>NA|TRBJ1-1|TRBV7-2|TRBD1
CASSVRDRGRNTEAFF
TGTGCCAGCAGCGTACGGGACAGGGGAAGGAACACTGAAGCTTTCTTT
>NA|TRBJ2-7|TRBV20-1|NA
CSAGETGYTYEQYF
TGCAGTGCTGGGGAGACAGGCTATACCTACGAGCAGTACTTC
>few|TRBJ2-7|TRBV2|TRBD1
CASRLYRGSYEQYF
TGTGCCAGCAGACTATACAGGGGCTCCTACGAGCAGTACTTC
>few|TRBJ2-1|TRBV6-2/TRBV6-3|NA
CASSTWASYNEQFF
TGTGCCAGCAGTACTTGGGCCTCCTACAATGAGCAGTTCTTC
>few|TRBJ1-4|TRBV12-3/TRBV12-4|TRBD1
CASSFGSRGYEKLFF
TGTGCCAGCAGTTTTGGCAGCAGGGGGTATGAAAAACTGTTTTTT
>few|TRBJ2-3|TRBV5-6|TRBD2
CASSWWASGSKDTQYF
TGTGCCAGCAGCTGGTGGGCTAGCGGGAGTAAAGATACGCAGTATTTT
>NA|TRBJ1-5|TRBV20-1|NA
CSAGQSSYQPQHF
TGCAGTGCCGGACAGTCATCATATCAGCCCCAGCATTTT
>many|TRBJ1-1|TRBV12-3/TRBV12-4|NA
CASSEDPGNTEAFF
TGTGCCAGCAGTGAGGACCCTGGGAACACTGAAGCTTTCTTT
>NA|TRBJ2-3|TRBV4-3|NA
CASSQEWGDTQYF
TGCGCCAGCAGCCAAGAGTGGGGAGATACGCAGTATTTT
>few|TRBJ2-3|TRBV18|NA
CASSNNGADTQYF
TGTGCCAGCTCAAACAACGGAGCAGATACGCAGTATTTT
>few|TRBJ2-1|TRBV20-1|NA
CSISETPYNEQFF
TGCTCGATTAGCGAGACTCCCTACAATGAGCAGTTCTTC
>few|TRBJ1-5|TRBV5-6|NA
CASSPDRQEPQHF
TGTGCCAGCAGCCCTGACAGGCAGGAGCCCCAGCATTTT
>few|TRBJ2-5|TRBV7-9|TRBD2
CASTRGWGGALQETQYF
TGTGCCAGCACGCGAGGGTGGGGGGGAGCCTTACAAGAGACCCAGTACTTC
>few|TRBJ2-5|TRBV4-3|NA
CASSQQGGRQETQYF
TGCGCCAGCAGCCAACAGGGGGGGCGGCAAGAGACCCAGTACTTC
>many|TRBJ2-1|TRBV7-2|NA
CASSPPGGINEQFF
TGTGCCAGCAGCCCCCCGGGCGGAATTAATGAGCAGTTCTTC
>few|TRBJ1-4|TRBV6-1|NA
CASSEALWANEKLFF
TGTGCCAGCAGTGAAGCGCTGTGGGCTAATGAAAAACTGTTTTTT
>few|TRBJ1-1|TRBV20-1|NA
CSALQGNSNTEAFF
TGCAGTGCGTTGCAGGGGAACTCGAACACTGAAGCTTTCTTT
>few|TRBJ2-1|TRBV28|TRBD2
CASSVAGGNYNEQFF
TGTGCCAGCAGTGTAGCCGGGGGGAACTACAATGAGCAGTTCTTC
>few|TRBJ2-2|TRBV5-1|NA
CASSQRGNTGELFF
TGCGCCAGCAGCCAAAGGGGAAACACCGGGGAGCTGTTTTTT
>NA|TRBJ2-5|TRBV6-1|TRBD2
CASSAPGLARAETQYF
TGTGCCAGCAGTGCTCCGGGACTAGCGAGAGCAGAGACCCAGTACTTC
>few|TRBJ2-2|TRBV20-1|NA
CSAGRVLNTGELFF
TGCAGTGCCGGTCGGGTTCTGAACACCGGGGAGCTGTTTTTT
>NA|TRBJ2-7|TRBV6-5|NA
CASSSRVVIDEQYF
TGTGCCAGCAGTTCTCGGGTGGTGATCGACGAGCAGTACTTC
>NA|TRBJ1-4|TRBV29-1|NA
CSVGALNEKLFF
TGCAGCGTCGGGGCCCTGAATGAAAAACTGTTTTTT
>NA|TRBJ2-7|TRBV5-5|TRBD1
CASSLSRDRIYEQYF
TGTGCCAGCAGCTTGTCCCGGGACAGAATCTACGAGCAGTACTTC
>few|TRBJ2-7|TRBV20-1|NA
CSARSPNGYEQYF
TGCAGTGCTCGAAGTCCAAACGGATACGAGCAGTACTTC
>few|TRBJ2-3|TRBV20-1|NA
CSAASWGRDTQYF
TGCAGTGCTGCTAGCTGGGGTCGCGATACGCAGTATTTT
>many|TRBJ2-7|TRBV20-1|NA
CSAQDATSVGEQYF
TGCAGTGCTCAAGACGCCACGTCGGTTGGGGAGCAGTACTTC
>few|TRBJ1-5|TRBV28|NA
CASSKYQPQHF
TGTGCCAGCAGTAAGTATCAGCCCCAGCATTTT
>few|TRBJ2-5|TRBV20-1|NA
CSARDRGASAQYF
TGCAGTGCTAGAGATCGGGGGGCCTCGGCCCAGTACTTC
>NA|TRBJ2-5|TRBV10-2|TRBD1
CASSEGGDRGRRETQYF
TGCGCCAGCAGTGAGGGGGGGGACAGGGGGCGAAGGGAGACCCAGTACTTC
>NA|TRBJ1-1|TRBV28|NA
CASSLLSGMIEAFF
TGTGCCAGCAGTTTACTCAGTGGTATGATTGAAGCTTTCTTT
>few|TRBJ2-3|TRBV9|TRBD2
CASSSRGLAGLDTQYF
TGTGCCAGCAGCTCCCGGGGGCTAGCGGGACTGGATACGCAGTATTTT
>NA|TRBJ1-5|TRBV12-3/TRBV12-4|NA
CASSPTLGSYSNQPQHF
TGTGCCAGCAGCCCTACCCTGGGGAGCTATAGCAATCAGCCCCAGCATTTT
>NA|TRBJ2-3|TRBV7-9|NA
CASVGTDTQYF
TGTGCCAGCGTCGGCACAGATACGCAGTATTTT
>NA|TRBJ2-1|TRBV6-2/TRBV6-3|TRBD2
CASSYWLAGGKYNEQFF
TGTGCCAGCAGTTACTGGCTAGCGGGGGGAAAATACAATGAGCAGTTCTTC
>few|TRBJ2-3|TRBV5-1|TRBD1
CASSPQQGSTDTQYF
TGCGCCAGCAGCCCACAACAGGGGAGCACAGATACGCAGTATTTT
>NA|TRBJ1-2|TRBV11-2|NA
CASSSFTGGYTF
TGTGCCAGCAGCTCCTTCACAGGTGGCTACACCTTC
>NA|TRBJ2-2|TRBV6-2/TRBV6-3|NA
CASSPFFGELFF
TGTGCCAGCAGTCCGTTTTTCGGGGAGCTGTTTTTT
>many|TRBJ2-1|TRBV6-2/TRBV6-3|NA
CASSYARYRGGNEQFF
TGTGCCAGCAGTTACGCCAGATACAGGGGGGGAAATGAGCAGTTCTTC
>many|TRBJ2-3|TRBV5-1|NA
CASSLTGTYREWADTQYF
TGCGCCAGCAGCTTAACCGGGACATATAGAGAGTGGGCAGATACGCAGTATTTT
>NA|TRBJ2-5|TRBV5-1|NA
CASSFQRRGETQYF
TGCGCCAGCAGCTTCCAAAGACGGGGGGAGACCCAGTACTTC
>few|TRBJ1-6|TRBV7-9|TRBD1
CASSPRDSYSPLHF
TGTGCCAGCAGTCCCCGGGACAGCTATTCACCCCTCCACTTT
>few|TRBJ2-7|TRBV7-2|NA
CASSRRVHYEQYF
TGTGCCAGCAGTCGTAGAGTGCACTACGAGCAGTACTTC
>few|TRBJ2-7|TRBV10-3|NA
CAISDYAQTYEQYF
TGTGCCATCAGTGACTACGCTCAGACCTACGAGCAGTACTTC
>NA|TRBJ1-3|TRBV21-1|NA
CASSKGYKENTIYF
TGTGCCAGCAGCAAAGGGTACAAAGAGAACACCATATATTTT
>NA|TRBJ1-2|TRBV6-1|TRBD1
CATRQGVLTNYGYTF
TGTGCCACAAGACAGGGGGTACTAACTAACTATGGCTACACCTTC
>NA|TRBJ2-5|TRBV20-1|TRBD2
CSARTIGTSGSRLETQYF
TGCAGTGCTAGAACTATAGGGACTAGCGGGAGCCGGTTAGAGACCCAGTACTTC
>few|TRBJ2-5|TRBV6-1|TRBD2
CASSGLAVDQETQYF
TGTGCCAGCAGTGGACTAGCGGTCGACCAAGAGACCCAGTACTTC
>NA|TRBJ2-3|TRBV5-1|NA
CASSSTGTSTDTQYF
TGCGCCAGCAGCTCAACTGGGACTAGCACAGATACGCAGTATTTT
>NA|TRBJ2-1|TRBV6-5|TRBD2
CASSYRLAGVGEQFF
TGTGCCAGCAGTTACAGACTAGCGGGAGTAGGTGAGCAGTTCTTC
>NA|TRBJ1-6|TRBV15|NA
CATSRDRGYNSPLHF
TGTGCCACCAGCAGAGATCGGGGGTATAATTCACCCCTCCACTTT